The 8 T cell receptor beta chains in this list originate from one sample, sequenced in a study of T cell repertoires in cytomegalovirus infection. TCRdb redid the calling of the reads with MiXCR, one entry per CDR3 protein. This repertoire shows approximately 180,000 distinct CDR3 sequences, roughly a fifth found once; its top ten account for just under 3%. Source material: PBMCs. The source is a human donor in good health (CMV status not recorded). Some clones in this sample may be carry-over from other donors' samples.

The CDR3, as DNA: TGTGCCAGTAGTGGCCGGGACACACCGAATGAAAAACTGTTTTTT. Protein: CASSGRDTPNEKLFF. The rearrangement uses TRBV19 and TRBJ1-4; weak D call: TRBD1 (6 bases). V lost 5 bases and J lost 5, with 15 bases in between. Germline V gene data show CDR1 as LNHDA and CDR2 as SQIVND (reference sequence). The CDR3 covers 15 residues.

This clonotype has more than one count but fewer than ten. J is TRBJ1-5 and V is TRBV4-1; 7 bases are a match to TRBD1. Germline trimming cut 1 base from V and 5 bases from J; bases unmatched to any gene: 5. This CDR3 region has 15 residues. CDR1 is MGHRA, CDR2 YSYEKL, per germline. In DNA, the CDR3 is TGCGCCAGCAGCCAAGTAGGGCAGGGGGATCAGCCCCAGCATTTT. It yields the protein CASSQVGQGDQPQHF.

This clonotype has at least ten counts. V gene TRBV12-3 or TRBV12-4 combines with J gene TRBJ2-3; D uncertain. V lost 0 bases and J 7 bases, leaving 5 bases between the germline ends. This CDR3 region has 12 residues. The CDR3 DNA is TGTGCCAGCAGTTTAGCCAGAAATACGCAGTATTTT. Its protein is CASSLARNTQYF.

The chain has TRBV20-1 and TRBJ1-6; 7 bases map to TRBD1. The CDR3 consists of 14 residues. J lost 6 bases, V lost 3 bases, and 5 bases had no gene match. Germline values: CDR1 DFQATT, CDR2 SNEGSKA (reference sequence). The chain's CDR3 is CSASGDRPNSPLHF. The CDR3 DNA reads as TGCAGTGCTAGCGGGGACAGACCTAATTCACCCCTCCACTTT.

The J gene is TRBJ1-3, the V gene TRBV2; the match to TRBD1 covers 9 bases. This CDR3 is 14 amino acids long. Trimming took 4 bases from V and 2 from J; bases not matched to a gene: 0. CDR1 is SNHLY and CDR2 is FYNNEI in the germline V gene. CDR3 in DNA: TGTGCCAGCAGTGGACAGGGGGCTGGAAACACCATATATTTT. Translated: CASSGQGAGNTIYF.

This clonotype was seen repeatedly, ten times or more. The chain carries TRBV7-2 and TRBJ2-1; 12 positions agree with TRBD2. From germline, CDR1 is SGHTA and CDR2 FQGNSA. This CDR3 is 14 amino acids long. The trim removed 5 bases at V and 7 bases at J, leaving 3 bases unmatched. In nucleotides, the CDR3 is TGTGCCAGCAGCCCAGGACTAGCGGGGAATGAGCAGTTCTTC. This codes for CASSPGLAGNEQFF.

There are many counts of this clonotype. CDR3 in DNA: TGTGCCAGCAGTTTAGGCGGCTCCGGGGAGCTGTTTTTT. Translation: CASSLGGSGELFF. This rearrangement joins TRBV12-3 or TRBV12-4 to TRBJ2-2; D is undetermined. V lost 1 base and J lost 6, with 6 bases in between. This CDR3 region has 13 residues.

The chain couples TRBV11-2 to TRBJ2-3; 10 bases are shared with TRBD2. Germline values: CDR1 SGHAT, CDR2 FQNNGV. V was pared by 0 bases and J by 3 bases, with 6 bases of the junction left unmatched. There are 17 residues in the CDR3. In DNA, the CDR3 is TGTGCCAGCAGCTTAGATCCTAGCGGGAGTTTGACAGATACGCAGTATTTT. It codes for CASSLDPSGSLTDTQYF.